This T cell receptor beta chain came from a study of blood T cell repertoires in COVID-19. Trimming took 4 bases from V and 2 from J; bases not matched to a gene: 4. Germline V gives CDR1 MNHEY, CDR2 SMNVEV (reference sequence). The length of the CDR3 is 15 residues. In the original analysis: From reference gene primer amplification, estimates of nucleated cell counts were derived. Assay: immunoSEQ multiplex PCR; the TCRdb copy retains only in-frame clones and omits some. V and J calls and clone size are given by that table; D and trimming were obtained from the DNA. Of some 250,000 clones listed, roughly 91% were seen once; the top ten hold approximately 9%.

The sequencing sample was made of PBMCs or T cells enriched from blood (not recorded which). The rearrangement joins TRBV27 to TRBJ2-7; 11 nucleotides agree with TRBD1. The TCR sequence derives from a man aged 40-50 years who had recovered from COVID-19. The CDR3 here is CASSSRDRGTYEQYF. The CDR3 nucleotides are TGTGCCAGCAGTTCCCGGGACAGGGGGACCTACGAGCAGTACTTC.